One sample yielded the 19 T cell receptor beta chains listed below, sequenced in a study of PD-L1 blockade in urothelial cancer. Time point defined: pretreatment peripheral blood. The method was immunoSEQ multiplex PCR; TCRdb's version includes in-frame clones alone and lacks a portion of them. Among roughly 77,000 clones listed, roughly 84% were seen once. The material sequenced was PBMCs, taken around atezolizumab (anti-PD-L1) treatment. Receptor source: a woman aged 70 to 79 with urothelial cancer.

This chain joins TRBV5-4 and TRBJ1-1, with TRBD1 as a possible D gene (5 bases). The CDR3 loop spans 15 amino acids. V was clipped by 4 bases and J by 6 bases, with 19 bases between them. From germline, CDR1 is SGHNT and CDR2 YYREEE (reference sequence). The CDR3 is CASSLPREGPSEAFF. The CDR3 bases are TGTGCCAGCAGCCTCCCCAGGGAGGGACCCTCTGAAGCTTTCTTT.

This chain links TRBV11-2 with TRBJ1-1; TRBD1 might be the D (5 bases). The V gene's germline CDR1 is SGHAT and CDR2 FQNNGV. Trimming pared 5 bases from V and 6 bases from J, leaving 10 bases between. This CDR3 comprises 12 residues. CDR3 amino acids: CASSTGTPEAFF. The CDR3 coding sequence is TGTGCCAGCAGCACCGGGACTCCTGAAGCTTTCTTT.

CDR3 DNA sequence: TGCGCCAGCAGCCCACCTGGACAGGGGTCATCTGGGGCCAACGTCCTGACTTTC. Protein: CASSPPGQGSSGANVLTF. The chain links TRBV5-1 to TRBJ2-6; 9 positions match TRBD1. The J segment lost 1 base and the V segment lost 4 bases, leaving 9 bases of the junction unmatched. The germline gives CDR1 SGHRS, CDR2 YFSETQ. This CDR3 contains 18 residues.

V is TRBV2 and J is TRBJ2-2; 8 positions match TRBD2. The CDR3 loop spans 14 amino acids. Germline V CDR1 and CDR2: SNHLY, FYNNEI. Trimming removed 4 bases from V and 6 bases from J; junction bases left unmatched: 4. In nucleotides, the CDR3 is TGTGCCAGCAGTGCCTTACTAGCGGCCGGGGAGCTGTTTTTT. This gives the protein CASSALLAAGELFF.

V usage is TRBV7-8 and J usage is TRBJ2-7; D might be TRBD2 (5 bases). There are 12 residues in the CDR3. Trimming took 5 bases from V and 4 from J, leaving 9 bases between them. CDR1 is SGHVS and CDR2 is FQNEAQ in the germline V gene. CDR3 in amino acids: CASSPGLYEQYF. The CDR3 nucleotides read TGTGCCAGCAGCCCAGGACTGTACGAGCAGTACTTC. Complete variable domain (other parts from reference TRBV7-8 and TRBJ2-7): GAGVSQSPRYKVAKRGQDVALRCDPISGHVSLFWYQQALGQGPEFLTYFQNEAQLDKSGLPSDRFFAERPEGSVSTLKIQRTQQEDSAVYLCASSPGLYEQYFGPGTRLTVT.

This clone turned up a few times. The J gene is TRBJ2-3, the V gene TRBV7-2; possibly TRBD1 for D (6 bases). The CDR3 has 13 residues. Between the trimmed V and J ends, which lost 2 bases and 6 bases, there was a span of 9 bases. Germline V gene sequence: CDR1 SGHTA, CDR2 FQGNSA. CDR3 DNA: TGTGCCAGCAGCTTAACCGACAGGGATACGCAGTATTTT. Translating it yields CASSLTDRDTQYF. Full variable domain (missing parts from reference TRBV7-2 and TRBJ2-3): GAGVSQSPSNKVTEKGKDVELRCDPISGHTALYWYRQSLGQGLEFLIYFQGNSAPDKSGLPSDRFSAERTGGSVSTLTIQRTQQEDSAVYLCASSLTDRDTQYFGPGTRLTVL.

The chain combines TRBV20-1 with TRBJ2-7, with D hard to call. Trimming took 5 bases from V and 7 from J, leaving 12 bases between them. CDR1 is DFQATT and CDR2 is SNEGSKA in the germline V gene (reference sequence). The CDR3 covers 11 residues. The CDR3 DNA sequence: TGCAGTGCTTGGCCGGCGGAGGAGCAGTACTTC. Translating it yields CSAWPAEEQYF.

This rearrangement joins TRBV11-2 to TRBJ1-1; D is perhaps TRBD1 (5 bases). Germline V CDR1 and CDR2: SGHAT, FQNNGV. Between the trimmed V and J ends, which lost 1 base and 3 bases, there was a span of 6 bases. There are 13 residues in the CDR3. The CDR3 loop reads CASSLAGYTEAFF. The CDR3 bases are TGTGCCAGCAGCTTAGCAGGGTACACTGAAGCTTTCTTT.

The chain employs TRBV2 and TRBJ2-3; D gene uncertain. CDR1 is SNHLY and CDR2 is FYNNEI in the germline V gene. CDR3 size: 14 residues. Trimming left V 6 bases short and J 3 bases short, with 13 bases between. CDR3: CASRVPVETDTQYF. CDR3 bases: TGTGCCAGCAGAGTCCCGGTGGAGACAGATACGCAGTATTTT.

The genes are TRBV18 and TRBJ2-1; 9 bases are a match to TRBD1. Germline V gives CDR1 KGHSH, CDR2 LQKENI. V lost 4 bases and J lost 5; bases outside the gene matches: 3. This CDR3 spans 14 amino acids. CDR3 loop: CASSLQGANNEQFF. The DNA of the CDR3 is TGTGCCAGCTCACTACAGGGGGCGAACAATGAGCAGTTCTTC.

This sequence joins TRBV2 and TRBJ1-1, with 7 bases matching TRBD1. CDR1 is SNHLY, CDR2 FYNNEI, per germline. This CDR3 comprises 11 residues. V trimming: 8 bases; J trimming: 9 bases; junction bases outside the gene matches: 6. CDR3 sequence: CASPKQGKAFF. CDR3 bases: TGTGCCAGCCCTAAACAGGGGAAAGCTTTCTTT. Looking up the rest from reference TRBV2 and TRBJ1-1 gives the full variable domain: EPEVTQTPSHQVTQMGQEVILRCVPISNHLYFYWYRQILGQKVEFLVSFYNNEISEKSEIFDDQFSVERPDGSNFTLKIRSTKLEDSAMYFCASPKQGKAFFGQGTRLTVV.

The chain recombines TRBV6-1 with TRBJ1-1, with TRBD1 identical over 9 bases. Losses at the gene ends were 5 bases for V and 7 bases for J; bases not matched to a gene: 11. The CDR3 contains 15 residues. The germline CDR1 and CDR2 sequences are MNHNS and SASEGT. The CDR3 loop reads CASSPRTGEKDEAFF. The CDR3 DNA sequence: TGTGCCAGCAGTCCACGGACAGGGGAAAAGGATGAAGCTTTCTTT.

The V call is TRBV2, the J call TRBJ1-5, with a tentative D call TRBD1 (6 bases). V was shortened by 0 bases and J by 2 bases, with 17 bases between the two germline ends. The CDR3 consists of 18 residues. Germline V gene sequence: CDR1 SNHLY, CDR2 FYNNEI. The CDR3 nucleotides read TGTGCCAGCAGTGAAGCAGGGGGTACCGGGTTAGGCAATCAGCCCCAGCATTTT. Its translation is CASSEAGGTGLGNQPQHF.

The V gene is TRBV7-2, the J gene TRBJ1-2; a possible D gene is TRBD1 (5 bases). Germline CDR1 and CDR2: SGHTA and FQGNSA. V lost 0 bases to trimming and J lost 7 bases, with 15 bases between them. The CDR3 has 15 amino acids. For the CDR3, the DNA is TGTGCCAGCAGCTTAGCCCCGGGGGGGACGGGTGGCTACACCTTC. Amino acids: CASSLAPGGTGGYTF.

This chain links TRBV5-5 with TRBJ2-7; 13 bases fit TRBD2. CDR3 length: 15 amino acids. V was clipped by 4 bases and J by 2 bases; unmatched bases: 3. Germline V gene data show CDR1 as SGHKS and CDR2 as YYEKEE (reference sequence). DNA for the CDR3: TGTGCCAGCAGCGAAGGACTAGCGGGAGCCTACGAGCAGTACTTC. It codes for CASSEGLAGAYEQYF.

The CDR3 coding sequence is TGTGCCAGCAGCCAAGAGGAGACTGAGCAGTACTTC. Protein sequence: CASSQEETEQYF. V gene TRBV4-2 combines with J gene TRBJ2-7; D not resolved. This CDR3 has 12 residues. Deletions cut 0 bases from V and 7 bases from J, with 7 bases between. The germline V gene encodes CDR1 LGHNA and CDR2 YNFKEQ.

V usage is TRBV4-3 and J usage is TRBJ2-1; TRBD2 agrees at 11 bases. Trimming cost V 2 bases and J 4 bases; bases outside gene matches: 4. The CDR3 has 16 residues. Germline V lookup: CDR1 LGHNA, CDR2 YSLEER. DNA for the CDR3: TGCGCCAGCAGCCAAAATCTAGCGGGGGGTTACAATGAGCAGTTCTTC. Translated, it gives CASSQNLAGGYNEQFF.

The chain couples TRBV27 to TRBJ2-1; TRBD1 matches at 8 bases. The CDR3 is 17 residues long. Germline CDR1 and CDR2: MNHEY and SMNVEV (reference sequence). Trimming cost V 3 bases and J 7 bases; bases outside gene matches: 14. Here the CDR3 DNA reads TGTGCCAGCAGTTTTTTTGGGGGCAGGGGGCGCTTTAATGAGCAGTTCTTC. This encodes CASSFFGGRGRFNEQFF.

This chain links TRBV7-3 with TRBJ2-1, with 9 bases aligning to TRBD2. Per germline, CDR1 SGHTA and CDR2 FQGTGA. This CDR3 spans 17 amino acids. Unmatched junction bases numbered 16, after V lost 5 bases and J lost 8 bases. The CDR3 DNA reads TGTGCCAGCAGCCCCGGTCCAGGTAGCGGGAGTCGGGATGAGCAGTTCTTC. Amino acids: CASSPGPGSGSRDEQFF.